This T cell receptor (beta chain) was captured in a study of cytomegalovirus exposure and HLA in healthy donors listed by TCRdb under 2017. In the study overall: According to an earlier analysis of 550 to 750 of the donors, some 170 million T cells yielded 117 million unique TCR beta sequences and about 300 Gb of sequence data. An early release that covered some 640 HLA-typed donors contained approximately 300 gigabases of sequencing data and 70 million to 100 million unique TCR sequences. The genetic ancestry cluster associated with self-reported Caucasian donors included 81% of the 398 genotyped donors. The aim of the study was to test whether cataloging public T cell receptors could identify signatures of past pathogen exposure. The study profiled the T cell repertoires of hundreds of subjects by immunosequencing and related them to cytomegalovirus serostatus. Along with the roughly 670-subject first cohort, a separate validation cohort of roughly 110 different subjects was used. To predict cytomegalovirus infection status, the study combined high-throughput TCR immunosequencing, statistical association of individual TCRs with disease status, and machine learning. A later analysis re-examined previously published TCR beta repertoires from several hundred donors and added high-resolution HLA genotyping to investigate patterns of TCR occurrence. The later analysis used no new phenotypic data to find candidate immune exposures, relying instead on TCR beta sequences and their occurrence across donors. In an earlier analysis of a few hundred of the donors, high-throughput TCR beta sequencing was used to judge whether each TCR beta V gene segment behaved as functional or pseudogenic. Donor age, sex, ethnicity and CMV serostatus were collected together with the repertoire data. A later genetic analysis used genome-wide SNP genotypes for about three fifths of the 666 donors, treating that subset as a discovery cohort. Every repertoire in the discovery cohort had been generated on one and the same sequencing platform. HLA typing included class I and class II loci at four-digit resolution. Typing coverage varied by locus: about 620-630 donors for A, B, C, DRB1 and DQB1; some 520 for DQA1; more than 600 for DPA1; fewer than 480 for DPB1. Roughly five DR-DQ haplotypes were handled as single units for association and clustering, since linkage in the cohort was strong. Among several hundred genotyped donors of the cohort, an average of approximately 240,000 unique TCR beta nucleotide sequences was sequenced per donor, of which about 18% were non-productive. Paper-wide results and their limitations: A further reported finding was that TCR beta sequences accurately predicted the HLA-A and HLA-B alleles for most subjects in the first cohort. At a false discovery rate of 0.05, a later analysis linked some 18,000 TCR beta sequences to specific HLA alleles. CMV serostatus was the only immune exposure information available for the cohort. Strong co-occurrence of HLA alleles, especially DR and DQ, made assigning TCR associations to individual alleles difficult. In a later analysis, most CMV-associated TCR beta chains were found to appear HLA-restricted, with HLA associations seemingly driven largely by CMV exposure. In a later genetic analysis, fewer N-insertions in productive TCRs were reported among donors in an Asian-associated ancestry cluster than the roughly 640-donor mean. In an earlier analysis of 587 of the donors, most TCR beta V segments appeared in productive rearrangements about 90% or about 30% of the time, broadly matching IMGT annotations. Several of the top co-occurrence clusters appeared to be linked to parvovirus B19, influenza, CMV and Epstein-Barr virus, according to a later analysis. Presence/absence analyses assumed roughly uniform sequencing depth across donors, an assumption that may not hold. The classifier was reported to diagnose cytomegalovirus status with high specificity and sensitivity in both the original and validation cohorts. A cluster of highly shared sequence variants was judged likely to be a technical artifact of the sequencing pipeline. A few of the identified cytomegalovirus-associated TCR beta chains were confirmed in vitro to be specific for cytomegalovirus antigens. Because HLA typing was missing for some donors at each locus, association tests included only the typed subset. Linkage disequilibrium might explain the correlated functional status among segregating V segments, but an unknown experimental factor could not be excluded. A later analysis found that HLA-associated TCR beta chains were more clonally expanded and had lower generation probabilities than equally common non-associated chains. A later analysis found that TCR association rates varied across HLA loci, with DRB1 alleles showing the most associated TCRs and HLA-C alleles the fewest. Because the 87-base-pair reads could not distinguish some IMGT-functional V segments, including TRBV6-2 and TRBV6-3, those segments were excluded. The authors suggested that the approach could potentially be extended to other disease states and immunological phenotypes. V-gene and J-gene trimming of TCR beta chains was associated with a missense DCLRE1C variant in a later genetic analysis, and the association was replicated in an independent cohort. The cohort was sequenced for TCR beta chains only, and without alpha or paired-chain data the features that could be detected were limited. Most TCR sequences were seen in very few donors, while some public TCRs were found in many individuals. Because counts were too low, seventeen rarely observed V segments, including chromosome 9 orphons, were excluded from the earlier analysis of 500 to 700 of the donors. A total of fewer than 200 TCR beta chains were listed by the study as associated with cytomegalovirus.

A remark on this clone: The clone's antigen remains unknown. No clone much larger than this one lies a single base away; base qualities are absent.

The cohort was made up of about 670 healthy bone marrow donors. Cohort members were all nominally healthy when sampled, although unrecorded immune exposures were likely present. The donor tested CMV seropositive and was one of the 289 seropositive cohort members. Every donor gave a peripheral blood sample, and the peripheral blood mononuclear cells from that sample were used for TCR beta sequencing. The Qiagen DNeasy Blood Extraction Kit was used to extract genomic DNA from the blood cell samples. Libraries came from the immunoSEQ multiplex PCR assay. For the multiplex PCR, a mixture combining 60 forward primers for TCR Vbeta segments and 13 reverse primers for TCR Jbeta segments was used. The CDR3 region of rearranged TCR beta genes was amplified from genomic DNA by a multiplex PCR assay. Amplified TCR beta libraries were sequenced as 87-base-pair reads on the Illumina HiSeq System. The paper's processing steps were these. In a later analysis, tens of millions of unique TCR beta chains were counted across the 690 or so repertoires, and around 11 million of these chains were shared by at least two donors. To remove PCR and sequencing errors, raw reads were error-corrected and collapsed into unique sequences using a nearest-neighbor algorithm that merged closely related sequences. V, D and J gene segments were assigned by aligning CDR3 sequences to IMGT reference sequences. For a sequence to be retained, a match of at least six nucleotides was required to both a V gene segment and a J gene segment. A rearrangement was called productive if the CDR3 had no stop codons and remained in frame with V and J, and every other rearrangement was called non-productive. CDR3 was defined by IMGT convention, running from the second conserved V-encoded cysteine to the conserved J-encoded phenylalanine. The earlier analysis of some 540 of the donors excluded any sequence lacking an unambiguous match to a single V gene segment. An earlier analysis of a few hundred of the donors classified V segments as functional when productive rearrangements were above 56.7% and as segregating when the standard deviation between donors was above 5%. A statistical classification framework was built for diagnosing cytomegalovirus status from the catalog of TCR beta chain sequences. V and J gene assignment, in a later analysis, came from comparing TCR nucleotide sequences with IMGT/GENE-DB human TR gene sequences. Using the TCRdist pipeline, a later analysis assigned CDR3 sequences along with most-parsimonious VDJ recombination scenarios. In a later analysis, each TCR beta chain was defined by its CDR3 amino acid sequence together with its V-gene family, and reads lacking a unique V-gene family were excluded. To address suspected cross-contamination and a sequencing artifact, a later analysis removed a few hundred highly shared, low-generation-probability nucleotide sequences. For each public chain, a later analysis derived a clonal expansion index from normalized ranks of inferred template counts within each repertoire. In a later analysis, generation probabilities were computed using a VDJ recombination model fitted to out-of-frame rearrangements, and the results were checked against IGoR. Hypergeometric tests were used in a later analysis to score TCR-TCR, TCR-HLA and TCR-CMV co-occurrence, with a repertoire-size bias correction applied to the TCR pairs. False discovery rates were estimated in a later analysis by permuting HLA or CMV assignments 20 times. In a later analysis, co-occurring TCRs were grouped using DBSCAN, with TCRdist sequence similarity added in when clustering inside HLA-allele-positive subsets. Repertoires with fewer than 30,000 or more than 120,000 public chains were left out of co-occurrence clustering, as were a handful of repertoires with anomalous nucleotide sharing. TCRdb took over this immuneACCESS table, retaining in-frame rearrangements with V and J assigned. Such tables are incomplete; in checked studies, under half of the missing clones stem from an unresolved V gene, and the remainder is unexplained. V and J calls plus clone size are reproduced from that table; the DNA served to infer D and trimming. This sample lists over 85,000 clones; approximately 80% were detected once. Jointly, the top ten make up 8.5% to 10% of the sample.

Counted from cysteine to phenylalanine, this CDR3 has 14 amino acids. The entry retains the CDR3 DNA only, 42 bases that are in frame from base 1. According to the germline V gene, CDR1 reads LGHNA and CDR2 reads YSLEER. V is cut back by 3 bases and J by 6 bases, with 5 bases in the junction unmatched. The rearranged segments are TRBV4-3 and TRBJ1-2; 9 central nucleotides agree with TRBD1. This receptor was taken from a male donor in good health and CMV-seropositive. The sample consisted of PBMCs. CDR3 region: CASSHRGTGNGYTF. The bases are TGCGCCAGCAGCCACCGCGGGACAGGGAATGGCTACACCTTC.